This T cell receptor beta chain was sequenced for a study of response to subunit inactivated influenza vaccine. One entry per CDR3 protein, called by TCRdb with MiXCR from the RT-PCR reads. The table includes 490,000 or so distinct CDR3 sequences, approximately 7.1% detected once. The CDR3 totals 14 residues. J was trimmed by 3 bases and V by 6 bases; bases with no gene match: 4. The germline gives CDR1 MDHEN, CDR2 SYDVKM. This chain uses TRBV28 with TRBJ2-1; 8 bases are a match to TRBD2. The specimen was PBMCs from blood, collected around 25 months after vaccination. The sequence was obtained from a man aged 50 to 69 who received an inactivated influenza vaccine. CDR3: CASSASGHYNEQFF. The CDR3 region has the DNA TGTGCCAGCAGCGCTAGCGGGCACTACAATGAGCAGTTCTTC.